The 9 T cell receptor beta chains below were found in one sample sequenced in a study of blood T cell repertoires in COVID-19. The repertoire was sequenced with immunoSEQ multiplex PCR; TCRdb's copy has only in-frame clones and lacks some. The table lists roughly 290,000 clones, approximately 85% of them singletons, with about 2% in the top ten. The material sequenced was PBMCs or T cells enriched from blood (not recorded which). These receptors all come from a young man who had recovered from COVID-19.

This clone has just a few counts. This chain links TRBV3-1 (or the pseudogene TRBV3-2) with TRBJ2-7, with D unresolved. Germline loops: CDR1 LGHDT, CDR2 YNNKEL (reference sequence). The CDR3 is 12 amino acids. Trimming pared 4 bases from V and 1 base from J, leaving 5 bases between. Written as DNA, the CDR3 is TGTGCCAGCAGCCCCAGATCCTACGAGCAGTACTTC. Residues: CASSPRSYEQYF.

The V and J genes are TRBV3-1 (or the pseudogene TRBV3-2) and TRBJ1-3, with 8 bases lining up with TRBD1. Germline loops: CDR1 LGHDT, CDR2 YNNKEL (reference sequence). The CDR3 spans 17 residues. Trimming removed 3 bases from V and 4 bases from J; junction bases left unmatched: 11. CDR3 region: CASSHLTRGRLGNTIYF. In nucleotides, the CDR3 is TGTGCCAGCAGCCACCTTACCAGGGGGCGCCTCGGAAACACCATATATTTT.

The chain has TRBV5-1 and TRBJ2-2; 8 bases map to TRBD2. This CDR3 spans 14 amino acids. V was clipped by 5 bases and J by 1 base; unmatched bases: 1. Germline loops: CDR1 SGHRS, CDR2 YFSETQ. CDR3 residues: CASRTSGNTGELFF. For the CDR3, the DNA is TGCGCCAGCAGAACTAGCGGGAACACCGGGGAGCTGTTTTTT.

Concerning this clone: An end of the junction differs from the germline gene, which may be a read error. V gene TRBV7-7 combines with J gene TRBJ2-5; the match to TRBD2 covers 12 bases. The germline CDR1 and CDR2 sequences are SSHAT and FNYEAQ (reference sequence). The CDR3 covers 16 residues. The CDR3 region has the DNA TGTGCTAGCAGCCCGCCTCCTAGCGGGGGGGGTGAGACCCAGTACTTC. Protein: CASSPPPSGGGETQYF.

This chain uses TRBV5-3 with TRBJ2-1, with 7 bases fitting TRBD2. TRBV5-3 is recorded as an ORF, its role being uncertain. There are 14 residues in the CDR3. In DNA, the CDR3 is TGTGCACTAGGGAGGCGGGGGAGGAACAATGAGCAGTTCTTC. It yields the protein CALGRRGRNNEQFF.

This clone was detected ten times or more. V usage is TRBV9 and J usage is TRBJ1-1; no clear D gene. CDR1 SGDLS and CDR2 YYNGEE come from the germline V gene. The length of the CDR3 is 16 residues. Trimming took off 4 bases at V and 1 base at J, with 17 bases between the two ends. This CDR3 reads CASSSHRSVANTEAFF. CDR3 coding DNA: TGTGCCAGCAGCTCACATAGGAGTGTTGCGAACACTGAAGCTTTCTTT. Using reference TRBV9 and TRBJ1-1 for the parts outside the CDR3, the full variable domain is DSGVTQTPKHLITATGQRVTLRCSPRSGDLSVYWYQQSLDQGLQFLIQYYNGEERAKGNILERFSAQQFPDLHSELNLSSLELGDSALYFCASSSHRSVANTEAFFGQGTRLTVV.

The V gene is TRBV7-3, the J gene TRBJ2-2, with TRBD1 identical over 8 bases. The germline CDR1 and CDR2 sequences are SGHTA and FQGTGA. Trimming took 2 bases from V and 5 from J; bases not matched to a gene: 7. There are 16 residues in the CDR3. The CDR3 sequence: CASSLPGQGRTGELFF. The CDR3 DNA reads TGTGCCAGCAGCTTACCCGGACAGGGACGGACCGGGGAGCTGTTTTTT.

V gene TRBV2 combines with J gene TRBJ2-3, with D possibly being TRBD1 (6 bases). V lost 7 bases, J lost 0 bases, and 14 bases lay in between. The germline V gene has CDR1 SNHLY and CDR2 FYNNEI. This CDR3 is 15 amino acids long. The CDR3 nucleotides read TGTGCCAGCACCAGACAGGCGTTTAGCACAGATACGCAGTATTTT. Its translation: CASTRQAFSTDTQYF. Combining the CDR3 with reference TRBV2 and TRBJ2-3 gives the whole variable domain EPEVTQTPSHQVTQMGQEVILRCVPISNHLYFYWYRQILGQKVEFLVSFYNNEISEKSEIFDDQFSVERPDGSNFTLKIRSTKLEDSAMYFCASTRQAFSTDTQYFGPGTRLTVL.

The chain joins TRBV19 to TRBJ1-2; 7 nucleotides match TRBD1. Per germline, CDR1 LNHDA and CDR2 SQIVND (reference sequence). V shed 3 bases, J shed 6 bases, and the junction held 4 bases outside the gene matches. There are 13 residues in the CDR3. The CDR3 loop reads CASSMDRRNGYTF. In DNA, the CDR3 is TGTGCCAGTAGTATGGACAGGAGAAATGGCTACACCTTC.